Below, 25 T cell receptor beta chains from the same sample are listed, as sequenced in a study of T-cell memory formation after mild COVID-19. A single record per CDR3 protein comes from TCRdb applying MiXCR to the 5' RACE reads. This sample has approximately 51,000 distinct CDR3 sequences, with 9.3% found just once. The sample consisted of PBMCs or a T cell subset sorted from them (not recorded which). All receptors derive from an adult woman who had mild COVID-19 (a few samples of this study predate the infection). Cell type and time point are not known.

V and J are TRBV14 and TRBJ1-3; D unresolved. The CDR3 contains 11 residues. Trimming took off 5 bases at V and 8 bases at J, with 7 bases between the two ends. CDR1 SGHDN and CDR2 FVKESK come from the germline V gene. CDR3 bases: TGTGCCAGCAGCTACACGGACACCATATATTTT. Translation: CASSYTDTIYF.

This clonotype was picked up a small number of times. The chain uses TRBV24-1 and TRBJ2-2; 9 bases match TRBD1. Trimming removed 2 bases from V and 3 bases from J; junction bases left unmatched: 6. CDR3 length: 17 amino acids. Germline lookup yields CDR1 KGHDR and CDR2 SFDVKD. The CDR3 spells CATSDSGTGRYTGELFF. The CDR3 DNA reads TGTGCCACCAGTGATTCCGGGACAGGGCGGTACACCGGGGAGCTGTTTTTT.

This clonotype occurred a few times. The rearrangement links TRBV25-1 to TRBJ1-4; D is ambiguous. V gave up 4 bases and J gave up 7 bases, with 7 bases separating them. Germline V gives CDR1 MGHDK, CDR2 SYGVNS. The CDR3 contains 12 residues. CDR3 DNA: TGTGCCAGCAGTGGAGGGATTGAAAAACTGTTTTTT. Its protein is CASSGGIEKLFF.

This clonotype was counted at least ten times. The genes are TRBV12-3 or TRBV12-4 and TRBJ2-1, with a possible D match to TRBD2 (7 bases). Trimming cost V 3 bases and J 8 bases, with 14 bases left between them. This CDR3 is 14 amino acids long. DNA of the CDR3: TGTGCCAGCAGTTTGATCCGGGGGGCTGATGAGCAGTTCTTC. Translated, it gives CASSLIRGADEQFF.

CDR3 sequence (DNA): TGCGCCAGCAGCCAAGATTTGGCGGAAGGGGGAGATACGCAGTATTTT. Protein: CASSQDLAEGGDTQYF. V gene TRBV4-3 combines with J gene TRBJ2-3, with D possibly being TRBD1 (6 bases). The CDR3 length is 16 residues. The V gene lost 0 bases and the J gene lost 5 bases, with 15 bases spanning the gap. CDR1 LGHNA and CDR2 YSLEER come from the germline V gene.

This clonotype was detected only a few times. This sequence joins TRBV12-3 or TRBV12-4 and TRBJ1-3; D perhaps matches TRBD1 (6 bases). This CDR3 spans 16 amino acids. The ends were cut back, 3 bases at V and 0 bases at J, with 12 bases in the middle. The CDR3 coding sequence is TGTGCCAGCAGTTTCTGGCAGGGGAGCTCTGGAAACACCATATATTTT. Amino acids: CASSFWQGSSGNTIYF.

The V and J genes are TRBV5-1 and TRBJ1-1; 9 nucleotides agree with TRBD1. This CDR3 is built from 16 residues. Germline values: CDR1 SGHRS, CDR2 YFSETQ. J gave up 4 bases and V 0 bases, and 7 bases lay outside the gene matches. The CDR3 is CASSLGDRVSATEAFF. The CDR3 bases are TGCGCCAGCAGCTTGGGGGACAGGGTGTCGGCCACTGAAGCTTTCTTT.

CDR3 protein: CASREDRVDGYTF. DNA for the CDR3: TGTGCCAGCAGAGAGGACAGGGTTGATGGCTACACCTTC. The V call is TRBV6-2 or TRBV6-3, the J call TRBJ1-2; TRBD1 agrees at 8 bases. Per germline, CDR1 MNHEY and CDR2 SVGEGT. The ends lost 6 bases at V and 6 bases at J; junction bases unmatched: 6. CDR3 length: 13 residues.

The chain couples TRBV7-9 to TRBJ1-1; D gene unclear. V was clipped by 4 bases and J by 6 bases, with 9 bases between them. The CDR3 has 12 amino acids. Germline assignment: CDR1 SEHNR and CDR2 FQNEAQ (reference sequence). The CDR3: CASSSYSAEAFF. For the CDR3, the DNA is TGTGCCAGCAGCTCATATTCTGCTGAAGCTTTCTTT.

This clonotype has ten or more counts. The J gene is TRBJ1-1, the V gene TRBV4-2; TRBD1 agrees at 7 bases. This CDR3 comprises 13 residues. V lost 2 bases, J lost 4 bases, and 1 base stayed unmatched. Germline V gives CDR1 LGHNA, CDR2 YNFKEQ. In DNA form, the CDR3 reads TGTGCCAGCAGCCAAAGACAGGGCACTGAAGCTTTCTTT. This encodes CASSQRQGTEAFF.

This clonotype was found many times. The chain carries TRBV30 and TRBJ2-1; 11 positions match TRBD2. Trimming cost V 8 bases and J 10 bases; bases outside gene matches: 10. Germline lookup yields CDR1 GTSNPN and CDR2 SVGIG (reference sequence). This CDR3 is built from 13 residues. The CDR3 is CAVLLAGDDEQFF. DNA of the CDR3: TGTGCCGTTCTACTAGCGGGAGATGACGAGCAGTTCTTC. Using reference TRBV30 and TRBJ2-1 for the parts outside the CDR3, the full variable domain is SQTIHQWPATLVQPVGSPLSLECTVEGTSNPNLYWYRQAAGRGLQLLFYSVGIGQISSEVPQNLSASRPQDRQFILSSKKLLLSDSGFYLCAVLLAGDDEQFFGPGTRLTVL.

This clonotype was counted at least ten times. This chain uses TRBV18 with TRBJ2-7; 10 positions match TRBD1. V lost 2 bases to trimming and J lost 3 bases; unmatched junction nucleotides: 7. Germline CDR1 reads KGHSH; CDR2 reads LQKENI. This CDR3 comprises 16 residues. CDR3 residues: CASSPSGTGVLYEQYF. As DNA, the CDR3 is TGTGCCAGCTCACCATCCGGGACAGGGGTCCTCTACGAGCAGTACTTC.

This clonotype appeared a few times. V usage is TRBV18 and J usage is TRBJ2-3, with a weak D call TRBD1 (6 bases). V lost 4 bases, J lost 0 bases, and 8 bases lay in between. Germline V lookup: CDR1 KGHSH, CDR2 LQKENI. This CDR3 has 14 amino acids. The DNA of the CDR3 is TGTGCCAGCTCACGAGGACAGAGCACAGATACGCAGTATTTT. This sequence encodes CASSRGQSTDTQYF.

This clonotype was seen many times. The gene calls are TRBV5-6 and TRBJ2-2, with unresolved D. Germline values: CDR1 SGHDT, CDR2 YYEEEE. The ends were cut back, 1 base at V and 5 bases at J, with 12 bases in the middle. This CDR3 is built from 15 residues. CDR3 DNA sequence: TGTGCCAGCAGCTTGTTCGACACCCTGACCGGGGAGCTGTTTTTT. It encodes CASSLFDTLTGELFF.

The CDR3 DNA follows: TGTGCCAGCAGCTTAGCTTTGGGTCTAAGCGGGGGGGCCCCAGATACGCAGTATTTT. Protein sequence: CASSLALGLSGGAPDTQYF. The rearrangement joins TRBV7-8 to TRBJ2-3; TRBD2 matches at 10 bases. V gave up 0 bases and J gave up 4 bases; unmatched junction bases: 13. This CDR3 has 19 residues. The V gene's germline CDR1 is SGHVS and CDR2 FQNEAQ.

This clonotype was seen only a few times. The chain joins TRBV7-2 to TRBJ2-3, with 16 bases matching TRBD2. Germline V gives CDR1 SGHTA, CDR2 FQGNSA. The CDR3 has 18 amino acids. J was trimmed by 7 bases and V by 5 bases; bases with no gene match: 12. In nucleotides, the CDR3 is TGTGCCAGCAGCCCCCAAACAGGGACTAGCGGGAGGGGGTATACGCAGTATTTT. It is translated as CASSPQTGTSGRGYTQYF.

Judged by abundance, this clonotype is medium-sized. The chain carries TRBV7-8 and TRBJ2-7, with TRBD1 matching over 8 bases. Trimming at V came to 5 bases and at J to 3 bases, leaving 9 bases not matched to a gene. The length of the CDR3 is 15 residues. Germline values: CDR1 SGHVS, CDR2 FQNEAQ. In DNA, the CDR3 is TGTGCCAGCAGCAACCTGGCGGGACAGGTCTACGAGCAGTACTTC. Residues: CASSNLAGQVYEQYF.

The sample holds a few counts of this clonotype. This rearrangement joins TRBV29-1 to TRBJ2-7; D might be TRBD2 (6 bases). In germline, CDR1 is SQVTM, CDR2 ANQGSEA. The CDR3 has 14 residues. V was pared by 1 base and J by 3 bases, with 13 bases between. CDR3: CSVEAASVSYEQYF. DNA of the CDR3: TGCAGCGTTGAAGCCGCTAGCGTGAGCTACGAGCAGTACTTC.

A remark on this clonotype: A read error may account for a junction end that differs from germline. J is TRBJ2-7 and V is TRBV13, with 12 positions matching TRBD2. Germline V CDR1 and CDR2: PRHDT, FYEKMQ (reference sequence). This CDR3 is built from 18 residues. The CDR3 DNA is TGTGACAGCAGCATCTCCCGAACTAGCGGGGGGCCTCCCTACGAGCAGTACTTC. This translates into CDSSISRTSGGPPYEQYF.

This clonotype was seen many times. The chain combines TRBV7-8 with TRBJ2-7; 7 bases match TRBD1. The germline CDR1 and CDR2 sequences are SGHVS and FQNEAQ. The CDR3 length is 14 residues. Germline trimming cut 3 bases from V and 0 bases from J; bases unmatched to any gene: 2. The CDR3 sequence: CASSLGTASYEQYF. The DNA of the CDR3 is TGTGCCAGCAGCTTGGGGACAGCCTCCTACGAGCAGTACTTC.

This clonotype was detected many times. The CDR3 spells CASSPNGWGAGNEQFF. The CDR3 DNA sequence: TGTGCCAGCAGCCCTAACGGTTGGGGCGCGGGGAATGAGCAGTTCTTC. The chain links TRBV3-1 to TRBJ2-1; maybe TRBD2 (6 bases). Germline CDR1 LGHDT, CDR2 YNNKEL (reference sequence). CDR3 length: 16 amino acids. V shed 4 bases and J shed 7 bases, with 20 bases lying between them.

This clonotype was found many times. This chain joins TRBV21-1 and TRBJ2-7; TRBD2, the table's D call, was not compared with the DNA. TRBV21-1 is tagged as a pseudogene. This CDR3 comprises 18 residues. The CDR3 DNA follows: TGTGCCAGCAGCTACCCTATGAGGACTAGTACTCCCCTTTACGAGCAGTACTTC. This encodes CASSYPMRTSTPLYEQYF.

This clonotype was recorded many times. This chain links TRBV2 with TRBJ2-4, with 7 bases identical to TRBD1. There are 13 residues in the CDR3. In germline, CDR1 is SNHLY, CDR2 FYNNEI. The V gene end was trimmed by 7 bases and the J gene end by 5 bases; junction bases not matched to a gene: 5. CDR3 coding DNA: TGTGCCAGCACGCCCGACAGGGAAAACATTCAGTACTTC. Translated: CASTPDRENIQYF.

This clonotype appeared many times. The chain links TRBV9 to TRBJ1-5; the D gene is possibly TRBD1 (6 bases). Trimming removed 0 bases from V and 3 bases from J, with 10 bases in between. Germline V CDR1 and CDR2: SGDLS, YYNGEE. The CDR3 runs to 15 residues. CDR3 amino acids: CASSVGHRDNQPQHF. DNA of the CDR3: TGTGCCAGCAGCGTAGGTCACAGGGACAATCAGCCCCAGCATTTT.

This chain joins TRBV20-1 and TRBJ2-7; 7 bases match TRBD1. The CDR3 contains 13 residues. Germline loops: CDR1 DFQATT, CDR2 SNEGSKA (reference sequence). J gave up 3 bases and V 5 bases, and 7 bases lay outside the gene matches. The CDR3 region is CSAGPGQIYEQYF. The CDR3, as DNA: TGCAGTGCTGGACCGGGACAGATCTACGAGCAGTACTTC.